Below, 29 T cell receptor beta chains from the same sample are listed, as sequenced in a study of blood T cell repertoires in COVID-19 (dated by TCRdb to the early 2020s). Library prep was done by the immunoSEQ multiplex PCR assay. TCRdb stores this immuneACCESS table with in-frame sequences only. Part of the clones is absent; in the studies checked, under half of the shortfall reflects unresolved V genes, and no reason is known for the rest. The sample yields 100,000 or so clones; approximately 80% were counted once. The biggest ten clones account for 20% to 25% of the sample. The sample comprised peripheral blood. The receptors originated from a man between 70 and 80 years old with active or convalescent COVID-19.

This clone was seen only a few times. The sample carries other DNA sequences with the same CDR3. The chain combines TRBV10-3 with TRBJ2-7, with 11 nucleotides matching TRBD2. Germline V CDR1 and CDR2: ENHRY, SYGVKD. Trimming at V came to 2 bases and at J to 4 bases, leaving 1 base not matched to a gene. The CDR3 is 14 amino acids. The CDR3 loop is CAISEGTSGYEQYF. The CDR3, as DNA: TGTGCCATCAGTGAGGGGACTAGCGGTTACGAGCAGTACTTC.

CDR3 region: CASSHQFTQPSYEQYF. Written as DNA, the CDR3 is TGCGCCAGCAGCCATCAATTCACTCAACCCTCCTACGAGCAGTACTTC. This sequence joins TRBV4-1 and TRBJ2-7; no clear D gene. The length of the CDR3 is 16 residues. V was clipped by 3 bases and J by 0 bases, with 15 bases between them. CDR1 is MGHRA and CDR2 is YSYEKL in the germline V gene.

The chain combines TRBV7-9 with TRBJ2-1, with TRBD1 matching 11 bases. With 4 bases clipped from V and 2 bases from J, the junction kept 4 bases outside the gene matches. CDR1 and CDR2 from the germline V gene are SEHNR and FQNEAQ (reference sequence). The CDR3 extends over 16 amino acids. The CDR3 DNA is TGTGCCAGCAGCTGGACAGGGGGCGGACCCTACAATGAGCAGTTCTTC. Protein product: CASSWTGGGPYNEQFF.

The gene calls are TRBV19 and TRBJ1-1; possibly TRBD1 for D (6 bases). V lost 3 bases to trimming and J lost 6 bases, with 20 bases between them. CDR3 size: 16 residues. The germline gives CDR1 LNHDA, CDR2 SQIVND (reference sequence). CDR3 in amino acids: CASSIGARTVRPEAFF. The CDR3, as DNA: TGTGCCAGTAGTATTGGTGCCCGGACAGTCCGTCCTGAAGCTTTCTTT.

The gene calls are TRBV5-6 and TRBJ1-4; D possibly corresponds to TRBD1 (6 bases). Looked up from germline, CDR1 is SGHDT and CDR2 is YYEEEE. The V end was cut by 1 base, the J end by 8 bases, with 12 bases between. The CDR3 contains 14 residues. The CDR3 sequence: CASSLSRGREKLFF. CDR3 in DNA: TGTGCCAGCAGCTTGTCCAGGGGAAGAGAAAAACTGTTTTTT.

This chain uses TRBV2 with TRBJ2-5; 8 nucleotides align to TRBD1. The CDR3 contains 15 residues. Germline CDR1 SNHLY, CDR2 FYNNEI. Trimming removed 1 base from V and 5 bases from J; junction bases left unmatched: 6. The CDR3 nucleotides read TGTGCCAGCAGTGAAGTGGCAGGGGGCACCGAGACCCAGTACTTC. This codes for CASSEVAGGTETQYF.

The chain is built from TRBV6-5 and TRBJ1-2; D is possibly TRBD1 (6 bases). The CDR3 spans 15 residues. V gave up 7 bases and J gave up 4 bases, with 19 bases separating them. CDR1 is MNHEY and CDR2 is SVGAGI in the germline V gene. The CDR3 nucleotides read TGTGCCAGCAAGGGCCGGGGGGCTGTTTCCTATGGCTACACCTTC. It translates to CASKGRGAVSYGYTF.

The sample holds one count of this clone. The CDR3 DNA reads as TGCGCCAGCAGTTCCGACGGACAGGGGCTCTATGGCTACACCTTC. This codes for CASSSDGQGLYGYTF. The chain links TRBV5-1 to TRBJ1-2; 9 bases line up with TRBD1. This CDR3 region has 15 residues. V dropped 5 bases and J dropped 4; count of bases not matched to a gene: 9. CDR1 SGHRS and CDR2 YFSETQ come from the germline V gene.

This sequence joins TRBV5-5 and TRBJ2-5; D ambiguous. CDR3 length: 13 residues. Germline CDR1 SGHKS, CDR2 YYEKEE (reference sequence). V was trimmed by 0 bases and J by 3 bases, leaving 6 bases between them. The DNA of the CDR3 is TGTGCCAGCAGCTTGGATTTAGAAGAGACCCAGTACTTC. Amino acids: CASSLDLEETQYF.

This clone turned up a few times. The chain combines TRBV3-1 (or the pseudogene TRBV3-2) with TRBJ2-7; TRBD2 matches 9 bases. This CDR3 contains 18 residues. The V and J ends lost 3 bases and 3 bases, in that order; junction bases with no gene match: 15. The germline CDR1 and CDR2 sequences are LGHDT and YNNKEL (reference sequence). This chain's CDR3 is CASSQGFSGGAGLYEQYF. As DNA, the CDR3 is TGTGCCAGCAGCCAGGGTTTTAGCGGGGGAGCCGGACTCTACGAGCAGTACTTC.

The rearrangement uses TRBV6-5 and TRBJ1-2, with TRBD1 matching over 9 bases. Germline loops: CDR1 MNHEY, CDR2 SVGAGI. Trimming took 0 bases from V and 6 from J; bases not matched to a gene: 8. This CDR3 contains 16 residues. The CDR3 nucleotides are TGTGCCAGCAGTTACTCGTTCTCCGGGACAGGGAATGGCTACACCTTC. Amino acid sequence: CASSYSFSGTGNGYTF.

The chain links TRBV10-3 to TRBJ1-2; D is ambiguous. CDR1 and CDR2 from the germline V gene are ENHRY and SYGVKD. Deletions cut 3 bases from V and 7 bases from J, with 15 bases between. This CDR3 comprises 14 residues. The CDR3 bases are TGTGCCATCAGTGATATAGGGTCTGGAGGTGGCTACACCTTC. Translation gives CAISDIGSGGGYTF.

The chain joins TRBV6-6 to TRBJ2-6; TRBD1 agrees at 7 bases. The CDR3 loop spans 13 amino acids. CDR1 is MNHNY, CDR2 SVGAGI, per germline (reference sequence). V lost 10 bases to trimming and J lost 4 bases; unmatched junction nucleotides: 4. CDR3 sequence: CATTGTGANVLTF. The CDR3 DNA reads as TGTGCCACGACAGGGACCGGGGCCAACGTCCTGACTTTC.

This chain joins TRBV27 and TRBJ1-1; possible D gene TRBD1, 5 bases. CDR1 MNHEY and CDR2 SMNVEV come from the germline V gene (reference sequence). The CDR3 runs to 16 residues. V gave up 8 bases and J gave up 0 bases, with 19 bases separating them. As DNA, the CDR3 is TGTGCCAGCGGAACTACCCTGGGGCAGGTGAACACTGAAGCTTTCTTT. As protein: CASGTTLGQVNTEAFF.

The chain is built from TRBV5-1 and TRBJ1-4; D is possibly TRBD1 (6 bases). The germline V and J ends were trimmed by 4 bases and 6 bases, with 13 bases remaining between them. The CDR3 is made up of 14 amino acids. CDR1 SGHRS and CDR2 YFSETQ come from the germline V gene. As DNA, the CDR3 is TGCGCCAGCAGCCTACAGGGTTGGGATGAAAAACTGTTTTTT. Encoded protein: CASSLQGWDEKLFF.

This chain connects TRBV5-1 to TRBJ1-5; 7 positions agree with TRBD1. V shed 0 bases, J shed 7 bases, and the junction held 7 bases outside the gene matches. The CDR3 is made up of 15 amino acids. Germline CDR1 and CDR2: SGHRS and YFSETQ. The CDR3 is CASSLEGQLRQPQHF. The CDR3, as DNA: TGCGCCAGCAGCTTGGAGGGACAGCTAAGGCAGCCCCAGCATTTT. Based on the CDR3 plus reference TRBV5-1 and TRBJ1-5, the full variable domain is KAGVTQTPRYLIKTRGQQVTLSCSPISGHRSVSWYQQTPGQGLQFLFEYFSETQRNKGNFPGRFSGRQFSNSRSEMNVSTLELGDSALYLCASSLEGQLRQPQHFGDGTRLSIL.

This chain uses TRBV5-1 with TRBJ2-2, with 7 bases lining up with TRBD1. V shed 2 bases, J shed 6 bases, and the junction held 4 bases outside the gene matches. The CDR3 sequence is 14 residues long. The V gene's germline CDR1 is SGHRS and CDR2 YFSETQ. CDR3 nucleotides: TGCGCCAGCAGCTTCGGGACAGAGGCCGGGGAGCTGTTTTTT. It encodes CASSFGTEAGELFF.

The CDR3, as DNA: TGTGCCAGCAGCTTAAAAACAGGGGGCGAAACTGAAGCTTTCTTT. Its translation is CASSLKTGGETEAFF. The V and J genes are TRBV5-4 and TRBJ1-1, with TRBD1 identical over 9 bases. The CDR3 spans 15 residues. After removal of 2 bases from V and 5 bases from J, the junction contained 7 bases not matched to a gene. The germline CDR1 and CDR2 sequences are SGHNT and YYREEE (reference sequence).

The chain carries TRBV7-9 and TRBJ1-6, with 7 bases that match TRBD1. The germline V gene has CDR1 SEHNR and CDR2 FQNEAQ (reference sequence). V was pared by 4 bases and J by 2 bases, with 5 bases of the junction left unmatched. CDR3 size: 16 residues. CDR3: CASSSRTGTYNSPLHF. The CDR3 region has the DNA TGTGCCAGCAGCTCAAGGACAGGCACCTATAATTCACCCCTCCACTTT.

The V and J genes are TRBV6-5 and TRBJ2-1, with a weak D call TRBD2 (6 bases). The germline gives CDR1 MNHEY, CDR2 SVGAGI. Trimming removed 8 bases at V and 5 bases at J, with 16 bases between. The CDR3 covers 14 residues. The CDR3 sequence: CASGSLSGDNEQFF. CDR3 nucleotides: TGTGCCAGCGGGTCCCTATCGGGAGACAATGAGCAGTTCTTC.

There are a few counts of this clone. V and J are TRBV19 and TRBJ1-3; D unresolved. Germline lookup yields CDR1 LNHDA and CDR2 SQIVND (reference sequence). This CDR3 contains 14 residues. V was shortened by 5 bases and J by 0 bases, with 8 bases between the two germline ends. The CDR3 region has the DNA TGTGCCAGTAGTGTACGGTTCTCTGGAAACACCATATATTTT. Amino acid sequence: CASSVRFSGNTIYF. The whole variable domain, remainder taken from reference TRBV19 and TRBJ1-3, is DGGITQSPKYLFRKEGQNVTLSCEQNLNHDAMYWYRQDPGQGLRLIYYSQIVNDFQKGDIAEGYSVSREKKESFPLTVTSAQKNPTAFYLCASSVRFSGNTIYFGEGSWLTVV.

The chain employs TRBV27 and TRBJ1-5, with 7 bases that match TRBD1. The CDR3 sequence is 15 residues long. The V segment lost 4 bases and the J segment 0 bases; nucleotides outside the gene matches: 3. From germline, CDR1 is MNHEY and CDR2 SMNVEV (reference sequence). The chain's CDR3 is CASSWTGNSNQPQHF. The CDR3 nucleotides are TGTGCCAGCAGTTGGACAGGAAATAGCAATCAGCCCCAGCATTTT.

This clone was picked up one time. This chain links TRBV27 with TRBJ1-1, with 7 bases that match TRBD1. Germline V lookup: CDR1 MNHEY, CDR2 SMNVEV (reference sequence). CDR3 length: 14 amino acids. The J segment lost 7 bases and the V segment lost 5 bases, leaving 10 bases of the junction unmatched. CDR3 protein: CASSRQGKVSEAFF. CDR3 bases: TGTGCCAGCAGTAGACAGGGTAAGGTTAGTGAAGCTTTCTTT.

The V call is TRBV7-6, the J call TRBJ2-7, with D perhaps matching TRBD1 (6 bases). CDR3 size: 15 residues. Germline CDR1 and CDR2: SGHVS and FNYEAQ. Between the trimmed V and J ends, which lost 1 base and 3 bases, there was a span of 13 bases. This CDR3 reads CASSLGLGQIYEQYF. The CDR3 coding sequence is TGTGCCAGCAGCTTAGGATTAGGACAGATCTACGAGCAGTACTTC.

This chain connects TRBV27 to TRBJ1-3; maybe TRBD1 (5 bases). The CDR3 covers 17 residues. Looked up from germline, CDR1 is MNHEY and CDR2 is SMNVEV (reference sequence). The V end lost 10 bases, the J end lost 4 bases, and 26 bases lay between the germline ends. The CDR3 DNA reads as TGTGCCATACCCGGCCGGGGGACCGCTCTTTCCGGAAACACCATATATTTT. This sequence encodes CAIPGRGTALSGNTIYF.

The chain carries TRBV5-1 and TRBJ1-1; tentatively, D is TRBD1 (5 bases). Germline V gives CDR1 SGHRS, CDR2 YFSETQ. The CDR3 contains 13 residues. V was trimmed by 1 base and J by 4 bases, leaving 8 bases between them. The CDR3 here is CASSLMGGTEAFF. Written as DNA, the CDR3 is TGCGCCAGCAGCTTGATGGGGGGCACTGAAGCTTTCTTT. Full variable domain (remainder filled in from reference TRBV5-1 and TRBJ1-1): KAGVTQTPRYLIKTRGQQVTLSCSPISGHRSVSWYQQTPGQGLQFLFEYFSETQRNKGNFPGRFSGRQFSNSRSEMNVSTLELGDSALYLCASSLMGGTEAFFGQGTRLTVV.

In nucleotides, the CDR3 is TGTGCCAGCAGCTTACAGGGTTCCCCCCAGCATTTT. It encodes CASSLQGSPQHF. The gene calls are TRBV12-3 or TRBV12-4 and TRBJ1-5; maybe TRBD1 (6 bases). V shed 6 bases and J shed 10 bases, with 13 bases lying between them. The CDR3 covers 12 residues.

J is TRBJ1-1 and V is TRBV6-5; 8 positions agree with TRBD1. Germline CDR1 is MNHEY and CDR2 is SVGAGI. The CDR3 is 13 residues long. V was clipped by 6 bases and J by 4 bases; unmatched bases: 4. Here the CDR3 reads CASSRQGSTEAFF. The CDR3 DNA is TGTGCCAGCAGCCGACAGGGGTCCACTGAAGCTTTCTTT.

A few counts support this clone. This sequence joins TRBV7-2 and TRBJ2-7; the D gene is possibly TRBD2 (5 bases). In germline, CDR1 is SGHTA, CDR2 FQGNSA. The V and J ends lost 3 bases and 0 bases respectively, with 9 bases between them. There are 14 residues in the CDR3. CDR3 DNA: TGTGCCAGCAGCTTCCGGACTTACTCCTACGAGCAGTACTTC. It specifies CASSFRTYSYEQYF.